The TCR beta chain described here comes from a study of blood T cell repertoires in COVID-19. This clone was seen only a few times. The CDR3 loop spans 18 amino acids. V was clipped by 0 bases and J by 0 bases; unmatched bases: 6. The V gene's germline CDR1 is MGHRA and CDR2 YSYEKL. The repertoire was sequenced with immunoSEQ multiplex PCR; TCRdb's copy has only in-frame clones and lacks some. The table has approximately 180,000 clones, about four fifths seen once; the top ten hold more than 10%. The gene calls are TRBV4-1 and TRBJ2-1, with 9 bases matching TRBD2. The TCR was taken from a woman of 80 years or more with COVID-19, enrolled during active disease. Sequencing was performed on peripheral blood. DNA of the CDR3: TGCGCCAGCAGCCAAGAATTTGCTAGCGGGATCTCCTACAATGAGCAGTTCTTC. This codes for CASSQEFASGISYNEQFF.